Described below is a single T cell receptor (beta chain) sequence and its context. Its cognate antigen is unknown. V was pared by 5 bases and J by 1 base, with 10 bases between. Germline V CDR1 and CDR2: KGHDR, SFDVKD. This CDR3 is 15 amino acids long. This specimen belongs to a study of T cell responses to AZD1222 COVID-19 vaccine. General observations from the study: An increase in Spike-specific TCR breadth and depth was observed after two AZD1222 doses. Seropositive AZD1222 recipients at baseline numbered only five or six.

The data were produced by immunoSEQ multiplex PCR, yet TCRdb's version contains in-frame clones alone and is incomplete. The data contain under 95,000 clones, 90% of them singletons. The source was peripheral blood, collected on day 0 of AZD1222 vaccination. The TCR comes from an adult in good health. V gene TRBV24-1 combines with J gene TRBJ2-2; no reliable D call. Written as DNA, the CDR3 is TGTGCCACCAGTGGAGTCGGCGAGAACACCGGGGAGCTGTTTTTT. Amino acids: CATSGVGENTGELFF.